A single sample is the source of the 9 T cell receptor beta chains below, sequenced in a study of pediatric ulcerative colitis. Sequencing used immunoSEQ multiplex PCR; TCRdb keeps in-frame clones, though not all of them. This sample carries around 64,000 clones, roughly 90% of them seen once, and the ten largest clones take 3% to 4.5%. Sequencing input: blood. These receptors originate from a boy aged 5-17 years with severe ulcerative colitis.

This rearrangement joins TRBV9 to TRBJ2-1, with 8 bases matching TRBD2. CDR3 size: 16 residues. Trimming took 4 bases from V and 2 from J; bases not matched to a gene: 8. Germline V gene sequence: CDR1 SGDLS, CDR2 YYNGEE. The CDR3 loop is CASSPGTRSPYNEQFF. The CDR3 DNA reads TGTGCCAGCAGCCCGGGGACTAGGAGTCCCTACAATGAGCAGTTCTTC. Based on the CDR3 plus reference TRBV9 and TRBJ2-1, the full variable domain is DSGVTQTPKHLITATGQRVTLRCSPRSGDLSVYWYQQSLDQGLQFLIQYYNGEERAKGNILERFSAQQFPDLHSELNLSSLELGDSALYFCASSPGTRSPYNEQFFGPGTRLTVL.

The J gene is TRBJ2-7, the V gene TRBV2; TRBD1 might be the D (6 bases). CDR1 SNHLY and CDR2 FYNNEI come from the germline V gene. Trimming left V 5 bases short and J 2 bases short, with 16 bases between. CDR3 size: 15 residues. The CDR3 DNA sequence: TGTGCCAGCAGTATCCGGACAGCCGTCGCCTACGAGCAGTACTTC. It codes for CASSIRTAVAYEQYF. The complete variable domain, with remaining parts taken from reference TRBV2 and TRBJ2-7, reads EPEVTQTPSHQVTQMGQEVILRCVPISNHLYFYWYRQILGQKVEFLVSFYNNEISEKSEIFDDQFSVERPDGSNFTLKIRSTKLEDSAMYFCASSIRTAVAYEQYFGPGTRLTVT.

The chain recombines TRBV15 with TRBJ2-1; 7 nucleotides align to TRBD2. Germline assignment: CDR1 LNHNV and CDR2 YYDKDF (reference sequence). The ends lost 5 bases at V and 4 bases at J; junction bases unmatched: 14. The CDR3 sequence is 17 residues long. The CDR3 here is CATSFTPSGSFYNEQFF. CDR3 sequence (DNA): TGTGCCACCAGCTTTACACCTAGCGGAAGCTTTTACAATGAGCAGTTCTTC.

This clone was picked up one time. V is TRBV6-6 and J is TRBJ2-7, with 10 bases identical to TRBD1. J was trimmed by 4 bases and V by 4 bases; bases with no gene match: 7. Germline V CDR1 and CDR2: MNHNY, SVGAGI (reference sequence). There are 15 residues in the CDR3. CDR3 sequence (DNA): TGTGCCAGCAGTTTCGGCCGGGACAGGGGATACGAGCAGTACTTC. Its protein product is CASSFGRDRGYEQYF.

This chain connects TRBV19 to TRBJ2-7; 9 nucleotides agree with TRBD2. CDR1 is LNHDA and CDR2 is SQIVND in the germline V gene (reference sequence). Losses at the gene ends were 5 bases for V and 4 bases for J; bases not matched to a gene: 12. This CDR3 region has 16 residues. As DNA, the CDR3 is TGTGCCAGTAGTCCCTTAGCGGGAGAAGGGTTTTACGAGCAGTACTTC. Encoded protein: CASSPLAGEGFYEQYF. The full variable domain, in which reference TRBV19 and TRBJ2-7 provide the parts outside the CDR3, is DGGITQSPKYLFRKEGQNVTLSCEQNLNHDAMYWYRQDPGQGLRLIYYSQIVNDFQKGDIAEGYSVSREKKESFPLTVTSAQKNPTAFYLCASSPLAGEGFYEQYFGPGTRLTVT.

The chain links TRBV10-2 to TRBJ1-5, with D possibly matching TRBD1 (5 bases). The V end was cut by 6 bases, the J end by 4 bases, with 16 bases between. The CDR3 has 15 amino acids. The germline V gene has CDR1 WSHSY and CDR2 SAAADI. The CDR3 here is CASSPGTAHNQPQHF. The CDR3 DNA sequence: TGCGCCAGCAGCCCCGGGACTGCACATAATCAGCCCCAGCATTTT.

The chain joins TRBV6-1 to TRBJ2-1; no definite D call. The CDR3 has 14 residues. Trimming removed 6 bases from V and 1 base from J, with 10 bases in between. Germline CDR1 and CDR2: MNHNS and SASEGT. Here the CDR3 reads CASSRAQSYNEQFF. The DNA for the CDR3 is TGTGCCAGCAGCCGGGCCCAGTCCTACAATGAGCAGTTCTTC.

The chain combines TRBV4-1 with TRBJ1-5, with D perhaps matching TRBD1 (6 bases). CDR3 length equals 15 residues. With 1 base removed from V and 4 bases from J, the gap between germline ends came to 11 bases. CDR1 MGHRA and CDR2 YSYEKL come from the germline V gene. The CDR3 DNA follows: TGCGCCAGCAGCCAAGTTGGGACACCAAATCAGCCCCAGCATTTT. It encodes CASSQVGTPNQPQHF.

CDR3 nucleotides: TGCAGCGTTATAGCGGGAGGGAGGAACACCGGGGAGCTGTTTTTT. Amino acid sequence: CSVIAGGRNTGELFF. The rearrangement joins TRBV29-1 to TRBJ2-2; 11 nucleotides line up with TRBD2. The J segment lost 1 base and the V segment lost 5 bases, leaving 3 bases of the junction unmatched. The CDR3 is made up of 15 amino acids. The germline V gene encodes CDR1 SQVTM and CDR2 ANQGSEA.